This T cell receptor (beta chain) emerged from a study of T cell responses to AZD1222 COVID-19 vaccine. Overall study results and limits: AZD1222 recipients seropositive at baseline numbered only six or seven.

Germline V CDR1 and CDR2: KGHSH, LQKENI. The ends were cut back, 6 bases at V and 2 bases at J, with 14 bases in the middle. The CDR3 length is 15 residues. Note on this clone: Its specificity is not known.

Repertoires were generated with immunoSEQ multiplex PCR, while TCRdb's copy carries only in-frame clones and drops some. Among around 150,000 clones listed, roughly nine tenths were seen once. The source was peripheral blood, collected 28 days after the second AZD1222 dose. This sequence was found in an adult who received the AZD1222 COVID-19 vaccine. The rearrangement uses TRBV18 and TRBJ1-3, with D unclear. CDR3 protein: CASSPRPTPGNTIYF. As DNA, the CDR3 is TGTGCCAGCTCCCCTCGGCCCACCCCTGGAAACACCATATATTTT.